A selection of T cell receptor beta chains follows, all from one sample in a study of a mutant IDH1 vaccine in newly diagnosed glioma. The protocol was immunoSEQ multiplex PCR, while the TCRdb copy is restricted to in-frame clones and leaves out a portion. Here the sample spans 40,000 to 45,000 clones, about 75% being singletons. Their antigens are not known. The material sequenced was PBMCs, taken from a glioma patient whose treatment included an IDH1 peptide vaccine. These receptors all come from a man aged 45-60 years with glioma. CDR3s include the opening cysteine and the closing phenylalanine or tryptophan. D genes are given only for firm matches. The listing skips clone size in some rows; elsewhere it reads once, few, many or a size class.

J	V	size	D	DNA	CDR3
TRBJ2-3	TRBV28	.	.	TGTGCCAGCAGTTTGAATGGCGGGGGCACAGATACGCAGTATTTT	CASSLNGGGTDTQYF
TRBJ2-1	TRBV19	.	.	TGTGCCAGTAGTATAGAAGGGTCCGGCAATGAGCAGTTCTTC	CASSIEGSGNEQFF
TRBJ1-4	TRBV10-3	once	TRBD1	TGTGCCATCAGTTATGACAGGGATCGTGAAAAACTGTTTTTT	CAISYDRDREKLFF
TRBJ1-3	TRBV18	few	.	TGTGCCAGCTCAGTTACAGACTCTGGAAACACCATATATTTT	CASSVTDSGNTIYF
TRBJ2-1	TRBV6-1	.	.	TGTGCCAGCAGTGTGGAGACTAGAGGATGGAATGAGCAGTTCTTC	CASSVETRGWNEQFF
TRBJ1-1	TRBV7-2	.	.	TGTGCCAGCAGCTTAGGGCCCTACACTGAAGCTTTCTTT	CASSLGPYTEAFF
TRBJ2-7	TRBV29-1	.	TRBD1	TGCAGCGTTGAGTTAGGGGGACAGGGATCGGACGAGCAGTACTTC	CSVELGGQGSDEQYF
TRBJ1-5	TRBV30	.	.	TGTGCCTGGAGTGTATCAGCCGTACAGAATCAGCCCCAGCATTTT	CAWSVSAVQNQPQHF
TRBJ1-2	TRBV30	few	TRBD1	TGTGCCTGGAGTGGGGACAGGGGGTACTATGGCTACACCTTC	CAWSGDRGYYGYTF
TRBJ1-1	TRBV6-5	.	.	TGTGCCAGCAGCCGCTCCGGGAGCACTGAAGCTTTCTTT	CASSRSGSTEAFF
TRBJ1-1	TRBV27	.	.	TGTGCCAGCAGTTTATCGGATGGGCTATACACTGAAGCTTTCTTT	CASSLSDGLYTEAFF
TRBJ1-4	TRBV10-2	.	.	TGCGCCACAACGAACTTCCGACATGAAAAACTGTTTTTT	CATTNFRHEKLFF
TRBJ2-7	TRBV28	.	.	TGTGCCAGCAGTCCCGGGATCTACGAGCAGTACTTC	CASSPGIYEQYF
TRBJ1-3	TRBV19	.	.	TGTGCCAGTCAGGACCTGGACTCTGGAAACACCATATATTTT	CASQDLDSGNTIYF
TRBJ2-1	TRBV10-3	.	TRBD1	TGTGCCATCAGTGAGACTGATAAGACAGGGAATGAGCAGTTCTTC	CAISETDKTGNEQFF
TRBJ2-2	TRBV11-2	.	.	TGTGCCAGCAGCTCCCCCAGGGGGAGGGGAGGCGGGGAGCTGTTTTTT	CASSSPRGRGGGELFF
TRBJ1-5	TRBV5-1	.	.	TGCGCCAGCAGTTCCTCACCCGAGCAGCCCCAGCATTTT	CASSSSPEQPQHF
TRBJ1-2	TRBV7-9	.	.	TGTGCCAGCAGCGATTCAGCTCAGGTGGGGGCGGCCTATGGCTACACCTTC	CASSDSAQVGAAYGYTF
TRBJ2-7	TRBV13	.	.	TGTGCCAGCAGCCTACGGGACAACTACGAGCAGTACTTC	CASSLRDNYEQYF
TRBJ2-7	TRBV14	.	.	TGTGCCAGCAGCCGCGCGGGTGGGTCCTACGAGCAGTACTTC	CASSRAGGSYEQYF
TRBJ1-3	TRBV25-1	.	.	TGTGCCAGCAGTGACAGGCTAAGCTCTGGAAACACCATATATTTT	CASSDRLSSGNTIYF
TRBJ2-7	TRBV4-1	.	.	TGCGCCAGCAGCCAAGAAAGCGAGGGGTCGGGGTCCTACGAGCAGTACTTC	CASSQESEGSGSYEQYF
TRBJ2-7	TRBV5-1	.	TRBD1	TGCGCCAGCAGCTGGGCGCCGGGACAGGGGGCCTACGAGCAGTACTTC	CASSWAPGQGAYEQYF
TRBJ2-1	TRBV10-3	.	.	TGTGCCATCAGTGAAAGGCAGGGGAGCAATGAGCAGTTCTTC	CAISERQGSNEQFF
TRBJ2-7	TRBV27	.	.	TGTGCCAGCAGTCAGCGGGTCTCCTACGAGCAGTACTTC	CASSQRVSYEQYF
TRBJ1-5	TRBV6-6	.	TRBD1	TGTGCCAGCAGTTTTCCGGACAGGGCTGTTAGTCAGCCCCAGCATTTT	CASSFPDRAVSQPQHF
TRBJ1-5	TRBV4-1	.	TRBD1	TGCGCCAGCAGCCAAGATGACAGGGGGCATCAGCCCCAGCATTTT	CASSQDDRGHQPQHF
TRBJ1-1	TRBV6-5	.	.	TGTGCCAGCAGTTCCAGGTACCTGAACACTGAAGCTTTCTTT	CASSSRYLNTEAFF
TRBJ2-1	TRBV11-2	.	.	TGTGCCAGCAGCTTTCTGGGAGATGAGCAGTTCTTC	CASSFLGDEQFF
TRBJ1-3	TRBV4-1	.	.	TGCGCCAGCAGCCAAGATCCCCGTGAAGGGACGCACTCTGGAAACACCATATATTTT	CASSQDPREGTHSGNTIYF
TRBJ2-5	TRBV6-1	.	.	TGTGCCAGCACAGGCCAAGGGCGGGGCGAGACCCAGTACTTC	CASTGQGRGETQYF
TRBJ1-3	TRBV4-1	.	.	TGCGCCAGCAGTCAACGGACAGTTCTCCCTGGAAACACCATATATTTT	CASSQRTVLPGNTIYF
TRBJ2-7	TRBV4-1	.	TRBD2	TGCGCCAGCAGCCAACAGACTAGCGCTTACGAGCAGTACTTC	CASSQQTSAYEQYF
TRBJ2-2	TRBV2	.	.	TGTGCCAGCAGTACCCGCGCAGTGAACACCGGGGAGCTGTTTTTT	CASSTRAVNTGELFF
TRBJ1-4	TRBV9	.	TRBD1	TGTGCCAGCAGCGCTCCCAGGGGGGGAATTAATGAAAAACTGTTTTTT	CASSAPRGGINEKLFF
TRBJ2-5	TRBV7-9	.	TRBD2	TGTGCCAGCAGCTCGGGGGGGAAGGACCAAGAGACCCAGTACTTC	CASSSGGKDQETQYF
TRBJ2-1	TRBV5-4	.	TRBD2	TGTGCCAGCAGCTTGGCCGTTTCGGGACTACTCTCCTACAATGAGCAGTTCTTC	CASSLAVSGLLSYNEQFF
TRBJ2-2	TRBV6-5	.	TRBD1	TGTGCCAGCAGTTCTACGACAGGGGTCACCGGGGAGCTGTTTTTT	CASSSTTGVTGELFF
TRBJ1-6	TRBV5-1	.	.	TGCGCCAGCAGCTTGGGGCCTACAGGAGATGGGGCACCCCTCCACTTT	CASSLGPTGDGAPLHF
TRBJ1-1	TRBV4-2	.	.	TGTGCCAGCAGGACAGGCTCTGAAGCTTTCTTT	CASRTGSEAFF
TRBJ2-5	TRBV30	.	.	TGTGCCTGGACCCTCGGGGCTAGCCGGGGGGAGACCCAGTACTTC	CAWTLGASRGETQYF